A selection of T cell receptor beta chains follows, all from one sample in a study of T-cell reconstitution after alpha-beta-depleted transplantation in children. TCRdb re-called the PCR reads with MiXCR, one entry per CDR3 protein. Of approximately 490,000 distinct CDR3 sequences in the sample, approximately 12% were seen once. The specimen comprised PBMCs from the stem cell graft donor, sampled from the stem cell graft. The receptor set was obtained from a human donor who donated a stem cell graft to a child with combined immunodeficiency. Each CDR3 is given without its conserved first and last residue.

j_call | v_call | cdr3_aa
TRBJ1-1 | TRBV29-1 | SVEEGLNTEAF
TRBJ2-7 | TRBV7-2 | ASSLHRGREQY
TRBJ2-1 | TRBV27 | ASSSRGGSYNEQF
TRBJ2-1 | TRBV29-1 | SVDDTAMF
TRBJ2-1 | TRBV30 | AWSRGGNEQF
TRBJ2-4 | TRBV27 | ASKEGGGTNIQY
TRBJ2-2 | TRBV6-1 | ASSEVVLGPSANTGELF
TRBJ2-3 | TRBV2 | ASIRDLATDTQY
TRBJ2-1 | TRBV27 | ASRWYLSGSYNEQF
TRBJ1-3 | TRBV5-6 | ASSLAVVPLAVDTIY
TRBJ2-5 | TRBV7-9 | ASSFSTGAQETRY
TRBJ1-4 | TRBV5-1 | ASSQGEDRVNEKLF
TRBJ2-6 | TRBV10-3 | AISESGGQMTSGANVLT
TRBJ2-7 | TRBV20-1 | SARGGYEQY
TRBJ2-2 | TRBV12-3/TRBV12-4 | ATLSGELF
TRBJ2-2 | TRBV5-1 | ASRSRGELF
TRBJ2-6 | TRBV6-2/TRBV6-3 | ASSYRRGSGANVLT
TRBJ2-7 | TRBV5-8 | ASSLYLGQGPDEQY
TRBJ2-1 | TRBV7-2 | ASTWASGLYNEQF
TRBJ2-7 | TRBV5-6 | ASSLGTKLEQY
TRBJ2-5 | TRBV6-5 | ASSYSGVVETQY
TRBJ1-5 | TRBV28 | ASSQDRVSNQPQH
TRBJ2-2 | TRBV12-3/TRBV12-4 | ASSFYRGHGGTGELF
TRBJ2-6 | TRBV4-2 | ASSQEGVSGANVLT
TRBJ2-2 | TRBV20-1 | SAAGENGELF
TRBJ1-5 | TRBV18 | ASSKGGDQPQH
TRBJ1-6 | TRBV4-2 | ASSQDRAVNSPLH
TRBJ2-1 | TRBV4-2 | ASSDGTSGDNEQF
TRBJ1-1 | TRBV5-1 | ASSASGQGMNTEAF
TRBJ1-1 | TRBV4-1 | ASSQDLGSNTEAF
TRBJ2-3 | TRBV29-1 | SVAGDTDTQY
TRBJ2-7 | TRBV6-2/TRBV6-3 | ASRPPARNEQY
TRBJ2-3 | TRBV5-1 | ASSLVGTGIRSTDTQY
TRBJ2-2 | TRBV14 | ASSQRPGQLPMGPNTGELF
TRBJ2-3 | TRBV11-2 | ASSYTGQGGLADTQY
TRBJ2-3 | TRBV7-6 | ASSLPSGSSPSTDTQY
TRBJ2-7 | TRBV4-2 | ASSQEGGEEQY
TRBJ2-5 | TRBV7-2 | ASRKGQTGETQY
TRBJ1-4 | TRBV11-1 | ASSLRSGEKLF
TRBJ1-1 | TRBV5-1 | ASSARGQTEAF
TRBJ1-5 | TRBV6-5 | ASSFGTGANQPQH
TRBJ2-5 | TRBV6-1 | ASSGQGARETQY
TRBJ1-6 | TRBV7-9 | ASSLGRSNNSPLH
TRBJ2-3 | TRBV2 | ASSGLLTSTDTQY
TRBJ2-5 | TRBV7-2 | ASSVAGTSGRGETQY
TRBJ1-2 | TRBV11-3 | ASSLDWGSALGYT
TRBJ2-3 | TRBV7-8 | ASSPGLSSTDTQY
TRBJ1-1 | TRBV7-2 | ASARVVLAEAF
TRBJ2-1 | TRBV7-9 | ASASGGSYNEQF
TRBJ2-4 | TRBV5-6 | ASSLAGLAKNIQY
TRBJ1-4 | TRBV2 | ASNRGTNEKLF
TRBJ2-1 | TRBV24-1 | ATSDWGLGSSYNEQF
TRBJ2-7 | TRBV20-1 | SARSPQGGWYEQY
TRBJ1-2 | TRBV12-3/TRBV12-4 | ASTLRGSYGYT
TRBJ2-1 | TRBV7-3 | ASSLIGAWDNEQF
TRBJ2-3 | TRBV5-1 | ASSVTSGSGTDTQY
TRBJ1-4 | TRBV15 | ATSIRIATNEKLF
TRBJ2-1 | TRBV29-1 | SVGGMGGEQF
TRBJ2-1 | TRBV5-1 | ASSLWETYNEQF
TRBJ2-1 | TRBV7-3 | ASSPGLASGEQF